Each of the 30 T cell receptor beta chains below was sequenced from the same sample in a study of T cell responses to AZD1222 COVID-19 vaccine. This table comes from immunoSEQ multiplex PCR, and its TCRdb copy is limited to in-frame clones, with some not included. The sample has about 130,000 clones, roughly 87% seen once. This material consisted of peripheral blood, taken on day 0 of MenACWY control vaccination. Every receptor here comes from an adult in good health.

CDR3 DNA: TGCGCCAGCAGCTTGGCCCTAGGAGGGTCCACAGAGACCCAGTACTTC. Protein: CASSLALGGSTETQYF. The chain couples TRBV5-1 to TRBJ2-5, with TRBD2 as a possible D gene (6 bases). The CDR3 contains 16 residues. V lost 0 bases, J lost 4 bases, and 16 bases lay in between. CDR1 and CDR2 from the germline V gene are SGHRS and YFSETQ.

The V call is TRBV6-1, the J call TRBJ2-1, with TRBD2 matching over 10 bases. Looked up from germline, CDR1 is MNHNS and CDR2 is SASEGT. The J segment lost 8 bases and the V segment lost 1 base, leaving 5 bases of the junction unmatched. The CDR3 covers 15 residues. CDR3 residues: CASSEGLAGAYEQFF. CDR3 nucleotide sequence: TGTGCCAGCAGTGAAGGGCTAGCGGGAGCCTATGAGCAGTTCTTC.

Of note for this clone: The sample holds other DNA sequences that translate to the same CDR3. The chain joins TRBV5-1 to TRBJ1-2; no clear D gene. The V end lost 0 bases, the J end lost 2 bases, and 5 bases lay between the germline ends. The CDR3 has 13 residues. CDR1 SGHRS and CDR2 YFSETQ come from the germline V gene. CDR3 DNA: TGCGCCAGCAGCTTGGGGAGAAACTATGGCTACACCTTC. Protein: CASSLGRNYGYTF.

Details on this clone: Other DNA sequences within the sample encode an identical CDR3. The chain couples TRBV27 to TRBJ2-2; D unresolved. The CDR3 runs 15 residues. The germline CDR1 and CDR2 sequences are MNHEY and SMNVEV (reference sequence). V gave up 2 bases and J gave up 1 base, with 8 bases separating them. Here the CDR3 reads CASSLRPQNTGELFF. The DNA for the CDR3 is TGTGCCAGCAGTTTACGACCTCAGAACACCGGGGAGCTGTTTTTT.

This clone was observed a single time. The J gene is TRBJ1-5, the V gene TRBV23-1, with D perhaps matching TRBD1 (5 bases). TRBV23-1 is an ORF for which the function is uncertain. CDR3 length equals 16 residues. With 0 bases removed from V and 4 bases from J, the gap between germline ends came to 13 bases. In nucleotides, the CDR3 is TGCGCCAGCAGTCAATCGCCCCGACGGGGGAATCAGCCCCAGCATTTT. It specifies CASSQSPRRGNQPQHF.

The chain combines TRBV7-2 with TRBJ2-1, with D perhaps TRBD1 or TRBD2 (5 bases each). The CDR3 totals 13 residues. With 5 bases removed from V and 5 bases from J, the gap between germline ends came to 10 bases. Germline CDR1 is SGHTA and CDR2 is FQGNSA. CDR3: CASSPGRHNEQFF. DNA for the CDR3: TGTGCCAGCAGCCCGGGACGGCACAATGAGCAGTTCTTC.

This clone came up a few times. The chain uses TRBV6-5 and TRBJ1-2, with a tentative D call TRBD1 (5 bases). The CDR3 totals 15 residues. Germline values: CDR1 MNHEY, CDR2 SVGAGI. Trimming left V 0 bases short and J 6 bases short, with 14 bases between. CDR3 sequence: CASSYSIGALDGYTF. The DNA for the CDR3 is TGTGCCAGCAGTTACTCGATCGGGGCGCTTGATGGCTACACCTTC.

This sequence joins TRBV6-2 or TRBV6-3 and TRBJ2-3; TRBD2 matches at 8 bases. Germline values: CDR1 MNHEY, CDR2 SVGEGT. V shed 5 bases, J shed 4 bases, and the junction held 8 bases outside the gene matches. The CDR3 length is 15 residues. DNA of the CDR3: TGTGCCAGCAGTGCCACCGGGGGGGCCCCAGATACGCAGTATTTT. Translating it yields CASSATGGAPDTQYF.

This rearrangement joins TRBV19 to TRBJ1-2; D is unclear. V lost 3 bases and J lost 3, with 14 bases in between. Germline CDR1 and CDR2: LNHDA and SQIVND (reference sequence). The CDR3 contains 15 residues. The CDR3 is CASSIGVTAYYGYTF. In DNA form, the CDR3 reads TGTGCCAGTAGTATTGGGGTCACAGCTTACTATGGCTACACCTTC.

The chain joins TRBV11-2 to TRBJ2-7; D remains ambiguous. Germline values: CDR1 SGHAT, CDR2 FQNNGV. This CDR3 region has 14 residues. V dropped 3 bases and J dropped 5 bases, with 14 bases sitting between them. The CDR3, as DNA: TGTGCCAGCAGCTTGTTTTCATATAAGGACGAGCAGTACGTC. Its protein product is CASSLFSYKDEQYV.

This clone appeared once. This sequence joins TRBV7-2 and TRBJ1-6; 7 bases are shared with TRBD1. Germline CDR1 and CDR2: SGHTA and FQGNSA. V lost 1 base, J lost 6 bases, and 9 bases stayed unmatched. The CDR3 is 17 residues long. The CDR3 region is CASSLEETGRFNSPLHF. Written as DNA, the CDR3 is TGTGCCAGCAGCTTAGAGGAGACAGGGCGATTTAATTCACCCCTCCACTTT.

V and J are TRBV10-1 and TRBJ1-5; 7 nucleotides match TRBD1. J lost 9 bases, V lost 3 bases, and 5 bases had no gene match. In germline, CDR1 is WNHNN, CDR2 SYGVQD (reference sequence). The CDR3 has 13 residues. The CDR3 loop reads CASSETGEGPQHF. CDR3 DNA sequence: TGCGCCAGCAGTGAAACAGGGGAAGGGCCCCAGCATTTT.

CDR3 sequence reads: CASDNVGQGNQPQHF. DNA of the CDR3: TGTGCCAGCGACAACGTAGGGCAGGGAAATCAGCCCCAGCATTTT. This rearrangement joins TRBV28 to TRBJ1-5; possible D gene TRBD1, 5 bases. The CDR3 is 15 residues long. Trimming removed 8 bases from V and 4 bases from J, with 18 bases in between. CDR1 and CDR2 from the germline V gene are MDHEN and SYDVKM. The whole variable domain, filled in from reference TRBV28 and TRBJ1-5, reads DVKVTQSSRYLVKRTGEKVFLECVQDMDHENMFWYRQDPGLGLRLIYFSYDVKMKEKGDIPEGYSVSREKKERFSLILESASTNQTSMYLCASDNVGQGNQPQHFGDGTRLSIL.

V usage is TRBV6-6 and J usage is TRBJ1-4; D call uncertain. V was cut by 4 bases and J by 8 bases, with 14 bases left in between. CDR1 and CDR2 (germline): MNHNY, SVGAGI (reference sequence). There are 14 residues in the CDR3. The CDR3 nucleotides are TGTGCCAGCAGTTCCCTACAAGCCCTAGAAAAACTGTTTTTT. The encoded protein is CASSSLQALEKLFF.

This sequence joins TRBV5-6 and TRBJ1-2; 7 positions agree with TRBD1. Germline V gene sequence: CDR1 SGHDT, CDR2 YYEEEE. The CDR3 has 15 amino acids. V shed 1 base and J 7 bases; nucleotides not matched to a gene: 10. CDR3 loop: CASSLSQGDGGGYTF. The CDR3, as DNA: TGTGCCAGCAGCTTGTCGCAGGGGGACGGGGGTGGCTACACCTTC. Drawing the rest from reference TRBV5-6 and TRBJ1-2, the complete variable domain is DAGVTQSPTHLIKTRGQQVTLRCSPKSGHDTVSWYQQALGQGPQFIFQYYEEEERQRGNFPDRFSGHQFPNYSSELNVNALLLGDSALYLCASSLSQGDGGGYTFGSGTRLTVV.

CDR3 sequence reads: CASWAGVPYNEQFF. The CDR3, as DNA: TGTGCCAGCTGGGCTGGGGTGCCCTACAATGAGCAGTTCTTC. V is TRBV2 and J is TRBJ2-1, with no clear D. CDR1 is SNHLY, CDR2 FYNNEI, per germline. This CDR3 spans 14 amino acids. V was clipped by 8 bases and J by 2 bases, with 13 bases between them.

The chain is built from TRBV6-5 and TRBJ1-5; 9 bases are shared with TRBD1. The CDR3 has 15 amino acids. The J segment lost 2 bases and the V segment lost 6 bases, leaving 5 bases of the junction unmatched. Germline CDR1 reads MNHEY; CDR2 reads SVGAGI. As DNA, the CDR3 is TGTGCCAGCAGACAGGGGGCAGTTCGCAATCAGCCCCAGCATTTT. It codes for CASRQGAVRNQPQHF.

The J gene is TRBJ2-3, the V gene TRBV5-5, with 8 bases identical to TRBD1. Trimming cost V 1 base and J 0 bases; bases outside gene matches: 7. Germline V gene lookup returns CDR1 SGHKS and CDR2 YYEKEE (reference sequence). The CDR3 has 17 amino acids. The CDR3 is CASSLTLRGLSTDTQYF. CDR3 nucleotide sequence: TGTGCCAGCAGCTTGACCCTCAGGGGGCTGAGCACAGATACGCAGTATTTT.

The chain is built from TRBV28 and TRBJ2-2; unclear D gene. The germline V and J ends were trimmed by 7 bases and 2 bases, with 11 bases remaining between them. The CDR3 is 14 residues long. From germline, CDR1 is MDHEN and CDR2 SYDVKM. The CDR3 region is CASKKWGNTGELFF. CDR3 DNA: TGTGCCAGCAAAAAGTGGGGTAACACCGGGGAGCTGTTTTTT.

This chain uses TRBV7-2 with TRBJ2-5, with D possibly being TRBD1 (6 bases). Germline V lookup: CDR1 SGHTA, CDR2 FQGNSA. This CDR3 spans 12 amino acids. The V gene lost 3 bases and the J gene lost 7 bases, with 9 bases spanning the gap. CDR3 DNA sequence: TGTGCCAGCAGCTTCTCCAGGGGGACCCAGTACTTC. It codes for CASSFSRGTQYF.

This clone was observed once. This same CDR3 is encoded by further DNA sequences in the sample. The chain uses TRBV12-3 or TRBV12-4 and TRBJ1-5; no definite D call. The CDR3 loop spans 13 amino acids. The V gene lost 3 bases and the J gene lost 2 bases, with 5 bases spanning the gap. CDR3: CASSFLGNQPQHF. The CDR3 region has the DNA TGTGCCAGCAGTTTCCTGGGCAATCAGCCCCAGCATTTT.

This clone was counted a single time. The gene calls are TRBV28 and TRBJ1-1; the D gene is possibly TRBD1 (6 bases). V was trimmed by 4 bases and J by 5 bases, leaving 20 bases between them. Germline CDR1 is MDHEN and CDR2 is SYDVKM. The CDR3 runs 16 residues. The CDR3 sequence: CASSSLSPTGRTEAFF. DNA for the CDR3: TGTGCCAGCAGTTCGTTGTCGCCAACAGGGAGAACTGAAGCTTTCTTT.

The gene calls are TRBV27 and TRBJ2-1; 10 bases are a match to TRBD2. V lost 6 bases and J lost 7; bases outside the gene matches: 12. The V gene's germline CDR1 is MNHEY and CDR2 SMNVEV (reference sequence). The CDR3 sequence is 16 residues long. The chain's CDR3 is CASRTSGLNLGNEQFF. DNA of the CDR3: TGTGCCAGCAGGACTAGCGGGTTAAATCTAGGGAATGAGCAGTTCTTC.

The gene calls are TRBV15 and TRBJ2-1, with D perhaps TRBD2 (6 bases). Germline V gives CDR1 LNHNV, CDR2 YYDKDF (reference sequence). Deletions cut 3 bases from V and 3 bases from J, with 12 bases between. CDR3 size: 15 residues. CDR3 residues: CATSSRDLDYNEQFF. The CDR3 bases are TGTGCCACCAGCAGTAGGGACTTAGACTACAATGAGCAGTTCTTC.

The rearrangement links TRBV9 to TRBJ2-7; D gene unclear. The CDR3 sequence is 14 residues long. CDR1 and CDR2 (germline): SGDLS, YYNGEE. The V gene lost 0 bases and the J gene lost 0 bases, with 7 bases spanning the gap. The CDR3 region is CASSVATDSYEQYF. The CDR3 DNA is TGTGCCAGCAGCGTAGCTACTGACTCCTACGAGCAGTACTTC.

This clone appeared a few times. This CDR3 is CASNLQGASTDTQYF. CDR3 DNA sequence: TGTGCCAGTAATTTACAGGGGGCAAGCACAGATACGCAGTATTTT. The V call is TRBV28, the J call TRBJ2-3; 9 bases line up with TRBD1. This CDR3 is 15 amino acids long. The J segment lost 0 bases and the V segment lost 9 bases, leaving 7 bases of the junction unmatched. Germline V lookup: CDR1 MDHEN, CDR2 SYDVKM.

V gene TRBV12-5 combines with J gene TRBJ2-3; D remains ambiguous. CDR1 and CDR2 from the germline V gene are LGHNT and FRNRAP. This CDR3 spans 11 amino acids. Trimming cost V 2 bases and J 5 bases, with 2 bases left between them. The CDR3: CASGLRDTQYF. The CDR3 DNA reads TGTGCTAGTGGTTTGAGAGATACGCAGTATTTT.

This chain links TRBV10-1 with TRBJ2-2; D is unclear. The CDR3 has 13 amino acids. V was shortened by 6 bases and J by 2 bases, with 7 bases between the two germline ends. Germline V gene data show CDR1 as WNHNN and CDR2 as SYGVQD (reference sequence). CDR3 nucleotides: TGCGCCAGCAGCGACACAAACACCGGGGAGCTGTTTTTT. It codes for CASSDTNTGELFF.

CDR3 region: CASSSGLNKNIQYF. Written as DNA, the CDR3 is TGTGCCAGCAGTTCCGGACTGAACAAAAACATTCAGTACTTC. The chain carries TRBV27 and TRBJ2-4; D is perhaps TRBD2 (5 bases). This CDR3 is 14 amino acids long. Germline V gene data show CDR1 as MNHEY and CDR2 as SMNVEV (reference sequence). V gave up 4 bases and J gave up 3 bases, with 10 bases separating them.

The chain recombines TRBV3-1 (or the pseudogene TRBV3-2) with TRBJ2-7, with a tentative D call TRBD1 (6 bases). This CDR3 region has 15 residues. V lost 1 base, J lost 5 bases, and 15 bases lay in between. In germline, CDR1 is LGHDT, CDR2 YNNKEL (reference sequence). CDR3 bases: TGTGCCAGCAGCCAAGTTCCAGGGGCTTACCACGAGCAGTACGTC. Its translation: CASSQVPGAYHEQYV.